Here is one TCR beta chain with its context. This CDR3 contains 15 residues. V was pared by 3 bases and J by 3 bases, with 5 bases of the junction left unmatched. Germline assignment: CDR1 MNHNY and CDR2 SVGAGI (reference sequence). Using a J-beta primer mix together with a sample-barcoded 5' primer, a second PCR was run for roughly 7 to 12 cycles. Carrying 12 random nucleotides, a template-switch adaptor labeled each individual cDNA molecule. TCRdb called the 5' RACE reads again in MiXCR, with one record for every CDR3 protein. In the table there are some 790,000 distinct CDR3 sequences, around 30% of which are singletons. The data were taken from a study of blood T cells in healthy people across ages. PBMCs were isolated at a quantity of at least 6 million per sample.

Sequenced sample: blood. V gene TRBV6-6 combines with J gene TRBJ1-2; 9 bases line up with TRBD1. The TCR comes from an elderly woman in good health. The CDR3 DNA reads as TGTGCCAGCAGTTATCCGACAGGGGGAGACTATGGCTACACCTTC. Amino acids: CASSYPTGGDYGYTF.